This section outlines one TCR beta chain sequence together with its context. Sequencing targeted expressed TCRB transcripts, as all isolated RNA had been reverse transcribed. This table comes from immunoSEQ multiplex PCR, and its TCRdb copy is limited to in-frame clones, with some not included. The table records roughly 300,000 clones, 6.5% to 10% of them present only once. These data come from a study of beta chain features in type 1 diabetes. The CDR3 is 12 amino acids. The V end was cut by 8 bases, the J end by 6 bases, with 11 bases between. Germline-derived CDR1 and CDR2 are MDHEN and SYDVKM. Each of the sorted populations had a purity greater than 98%.

The receptor was isolated from a woman under 30 in good health. Sequencing was done on a sample of central memory CD4+ T cells from blood. This chain uses TRBV28 with TRBJ2-4; D possibly matches TRBD1 or TRBD2 (5 bases each). The CDR3 here is CASSGTGNIQYF. The CDR3 DNA reads as TGTGCCAGCTCCGGGACGGGAAACATTCAGTACTTC.